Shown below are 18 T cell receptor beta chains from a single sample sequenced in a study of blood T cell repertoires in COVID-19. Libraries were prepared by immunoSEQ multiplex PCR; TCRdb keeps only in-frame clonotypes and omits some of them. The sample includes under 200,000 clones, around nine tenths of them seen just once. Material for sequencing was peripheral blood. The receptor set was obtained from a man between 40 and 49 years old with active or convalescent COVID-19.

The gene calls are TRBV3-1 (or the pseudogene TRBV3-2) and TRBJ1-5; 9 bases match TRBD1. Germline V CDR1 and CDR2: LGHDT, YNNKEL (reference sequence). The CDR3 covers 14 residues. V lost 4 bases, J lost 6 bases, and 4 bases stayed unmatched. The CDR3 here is CASSLQGAAQPQHF. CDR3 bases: TGTGCCAGCAGCCTACAGGGGGCCGCTCAGCCCCAGCATTTT.

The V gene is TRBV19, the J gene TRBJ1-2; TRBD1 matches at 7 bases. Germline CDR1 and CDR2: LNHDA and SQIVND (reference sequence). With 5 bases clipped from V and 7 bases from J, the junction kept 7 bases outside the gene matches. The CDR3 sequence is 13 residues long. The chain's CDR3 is CASSRQGLSGYTF. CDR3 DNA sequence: TGTGCCAGTAGTCGACAGGGTCTAAGTGGCTACACCTTC.

Here the CDR3 reads CASSPPGQGVNEQFF. The CDR3 DNA is TGTGCCAGCAGTCCTCCGGGACAGGGGGTAAATGAGCAGTTCTTC. The V call is TRBV28, the J call TRBJ2-1; 11 bases are a match to TRBD1. The germline V gene has CDR1 MDHEN and CDR2 SYDVKM. The CDR3 totals 15 residues. V trimming: 5 bases; J trimming: 7 bases; junction bases outside the gene matches: 7.

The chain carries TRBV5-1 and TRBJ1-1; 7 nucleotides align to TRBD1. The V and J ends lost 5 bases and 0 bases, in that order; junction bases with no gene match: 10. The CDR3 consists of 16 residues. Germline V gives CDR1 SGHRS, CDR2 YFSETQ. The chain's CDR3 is CASSTGTAKMNTEAFF. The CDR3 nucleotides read TGCGCCAGCAGTACCGGGACAGCCAAAATGAACACTGAAGCTTTCTTT.

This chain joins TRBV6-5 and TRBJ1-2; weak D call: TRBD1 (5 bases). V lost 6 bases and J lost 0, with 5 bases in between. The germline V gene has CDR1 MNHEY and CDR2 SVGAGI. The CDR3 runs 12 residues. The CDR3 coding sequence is TGTGCCAGCAGGGACACTAACTATGGCTACACCTTC. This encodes CASRDTNYGYTF.

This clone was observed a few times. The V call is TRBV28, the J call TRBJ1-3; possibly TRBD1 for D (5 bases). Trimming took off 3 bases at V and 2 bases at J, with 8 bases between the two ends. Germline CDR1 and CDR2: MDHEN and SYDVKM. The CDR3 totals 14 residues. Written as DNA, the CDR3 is TGTGCCAGCAGTTTGGGGGGACCTGGAAACACCATATATTTT. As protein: CASSLGGPGNTIYF.

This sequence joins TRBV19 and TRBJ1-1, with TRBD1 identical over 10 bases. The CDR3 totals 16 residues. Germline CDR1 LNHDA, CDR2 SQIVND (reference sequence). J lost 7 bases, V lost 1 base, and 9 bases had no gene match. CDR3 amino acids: CASSIVGGQGFNEAFF. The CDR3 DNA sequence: TGTGCCAGTAGTATAGTAGGGGGACAGGGGTTTAATGAAGCTTTCTTT.

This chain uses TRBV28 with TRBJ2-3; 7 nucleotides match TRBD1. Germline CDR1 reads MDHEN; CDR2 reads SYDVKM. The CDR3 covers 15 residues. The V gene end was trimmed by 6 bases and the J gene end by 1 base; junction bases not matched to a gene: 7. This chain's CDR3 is CASSLGQWGTDTQYF. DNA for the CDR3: TGTGCCAGCAGCCTGGGACAGTGGGGCACAGATACGCAGTATTTT.

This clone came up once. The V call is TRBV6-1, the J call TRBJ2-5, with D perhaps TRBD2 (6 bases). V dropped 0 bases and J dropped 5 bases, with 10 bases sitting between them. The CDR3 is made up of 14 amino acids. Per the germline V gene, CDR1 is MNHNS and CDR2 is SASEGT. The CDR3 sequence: CASSEAEGRETQYF. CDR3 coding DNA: TGTGCCAGCAGTGAAGCGGAGGGCCGGGAGACCCAGTACTTC.

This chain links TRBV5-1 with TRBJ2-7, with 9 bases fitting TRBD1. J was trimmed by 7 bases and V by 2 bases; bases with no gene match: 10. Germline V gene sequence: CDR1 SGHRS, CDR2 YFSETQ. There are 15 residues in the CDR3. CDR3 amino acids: CASSLLQGAGGEQYF. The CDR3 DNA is TGCGCCAGCAGCTTATTACAGGGGGCCGGCGGGGAGCAGTACTTC.

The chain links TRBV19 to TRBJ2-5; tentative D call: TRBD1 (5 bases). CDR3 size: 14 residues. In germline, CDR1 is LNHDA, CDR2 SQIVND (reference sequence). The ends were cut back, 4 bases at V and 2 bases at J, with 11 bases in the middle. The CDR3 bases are TGTGCCAGTAGTAAGACAGAGCTACAAGAGACCCAGTACTTC. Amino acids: CASSKTELQETQYF.

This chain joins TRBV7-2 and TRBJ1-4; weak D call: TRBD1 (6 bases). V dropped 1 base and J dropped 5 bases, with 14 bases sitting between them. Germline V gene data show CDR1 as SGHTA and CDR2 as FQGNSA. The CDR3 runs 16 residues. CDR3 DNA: TGTGCCAGCAGCTTAGGCCTTCAGGGACACAATGAAAAACTGTTTTTT. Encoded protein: CASSLGLQGHNEKLFF.

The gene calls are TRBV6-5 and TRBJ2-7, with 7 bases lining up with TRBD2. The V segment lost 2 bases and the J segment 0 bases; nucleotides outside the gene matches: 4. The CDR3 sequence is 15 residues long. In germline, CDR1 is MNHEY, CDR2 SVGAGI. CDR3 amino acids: CASSYNGRTSYEQYF. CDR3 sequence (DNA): TGTGCCAGCAGTTACAACGGGAGGACCTCCTACGAGCAGTACTTC.

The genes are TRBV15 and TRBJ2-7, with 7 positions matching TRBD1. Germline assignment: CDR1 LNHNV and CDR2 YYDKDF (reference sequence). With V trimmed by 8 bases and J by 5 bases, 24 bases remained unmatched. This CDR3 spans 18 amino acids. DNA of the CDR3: TGTGCCACCGCACCCGGGCACAGATTACCCACCAGGGGGAACGAGCAGTACTTC. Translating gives CATAPGHRLPTRGNEQYF.

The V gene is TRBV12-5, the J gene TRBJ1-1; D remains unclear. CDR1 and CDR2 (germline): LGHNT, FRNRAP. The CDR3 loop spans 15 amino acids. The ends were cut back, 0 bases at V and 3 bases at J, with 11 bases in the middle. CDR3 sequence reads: CASGLVLSVDTEAFF. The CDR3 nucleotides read TGTGCTAGTGGTTTGGTACTGAGTGTTGACACTGAAGCTTTCTTT.

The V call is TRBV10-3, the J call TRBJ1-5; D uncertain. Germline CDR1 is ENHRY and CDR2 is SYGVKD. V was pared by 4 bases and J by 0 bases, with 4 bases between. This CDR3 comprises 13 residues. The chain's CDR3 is CAISAISNQPQHF. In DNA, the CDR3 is TGTGCCATCAGTGCAATTAGCAATCAGCCCCAGCATTTT.

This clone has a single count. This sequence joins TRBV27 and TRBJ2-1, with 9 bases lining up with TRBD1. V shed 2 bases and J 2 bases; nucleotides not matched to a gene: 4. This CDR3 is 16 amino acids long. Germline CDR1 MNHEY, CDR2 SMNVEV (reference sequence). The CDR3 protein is CASSLVGQGPYNEQFF. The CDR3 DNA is TGTGCCAGCAGTTTAGTGGGACAGGGTCCCTACAATGAGCAGTTCTTC.

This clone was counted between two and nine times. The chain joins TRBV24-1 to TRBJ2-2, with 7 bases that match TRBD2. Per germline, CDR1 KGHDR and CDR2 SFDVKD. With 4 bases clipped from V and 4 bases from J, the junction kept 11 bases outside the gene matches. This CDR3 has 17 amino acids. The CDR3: CATSDPTGGGVTGELFF. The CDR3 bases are TGTGCCACCAGTGACCCGACGGGCGGGGGAGTCACCGGGGAGCTGTTTTTT.